The entry below describes one TCR beta chain. Which antigen it targets is not known. No much larger clonotype is one base removed from it; base qualities were not supplied. Trimmed from V: 5 bases; trimmed from J: 7 bases; junction bases lacking a gene match: 7. From the cysteine up to the phenylalanine, the CDR3 has a length of 14 residues. Solely the CDR3 DNA is kept, with 42 bases framed from the first base. The CDR1 and CDR2 encoded by the germline V gene (reference sequence) are MNHEY and SMNVEV. The cohort comprised 550 to 700 healthy bone marrow donors. All cohort members were sampled while nominally healthy, although unrecorded immune exposures were likely present. The donor was CMV seropositive and was included in the group of 250 to 300 seropositive cohort members. A peripheral blood sample was provided by each donor, and peripheral blood mononuclear cells were used for TCR beta sequencing. Genomic DNA was extracted from the blood cell samples with the Qiagen DNeasy Blood Extraction Kit.

The record originates from a study of cytomegalovirus exposure and HLA in healthy donors (dated by TCRdb to about 2017). About the investigation overall: An earlier analysis of some 500 of the donors reported 250 to 300 Gb of sequence data and around 120 million unique TCR beta sequences from 150 million to 200 million T cells. Around 330 gigabases of sequencing data and tens of millions of unique TCR sequences made up an early release that covered 640 HLA-typed donors. Among the roughly 370 genotyped donors, 81% belonged to the genetic ancestry cluster associated with self-reported Caucasian donors. The study aimed to test whether cataloging public T cell receptors could reveal signatures of past pathogen exposure. The study used immunosequencing to profile the T cell repertoires of hundreds of subjects and linked those repertoires to cytomegalovirus serostatus. Along with the 666-subject first cohort, a separate validation cohort of around 120 different subjects was used. High-throughput TCR immunosequencing, statistical association of individual TCRs with disease status, and machine learning were combined to predict cytomegalovirus infection status. A later analysis re-analyzed previously published TCR beta repertoires from 660 or so donors and added high-resolution HLA genotyping to study TCR occurrence patterns. The later analysis used no new phenotypic data to find candidate immune exposures, relying instead on TCR beta sequences and their occurrence across donors. In an earlier analysis of 587 of the donors, high-throughput TCR beta sequencing was used to judge whether each TCR beta V gene segment behaved as functional or pseudogenic. Donor age, sex, ethnicity and CMV serostatus were compiled together with the repertoire data. A later genetic analysis took genome-wide SNP genotypes for about 65% of the roughly 670 donors and used that subset as a discovery cohort. All discovery cohort repertoires had been generated on a single sequencing platform. HLA typing included class I and class II loci at four-digit resolution. The number of donors typed differed by locus, with 629-630 for A, B, C, DRB1 and DQB1, roughly 520 for DQA1, about 610 for DPA1, and some 440 for DPB1. A handful of DR-DQ haplotypes were handled as single units for association and clustering because linkage in the cohort was strong. On average, roughly 240,000 unique TCR beta nucleotide sequences were sequenced per donor among 350 to 400 genotyped donors of the cohort, with 15% to 20% of those sequences being non-productive. Results the study describes overall, beyond this receptor: In both the original and validation cohorts, the classifier was reported to diagnose cytomegalovirus status with high specificity and sensitivity. The sequencing pipeline was judged likely to have produced a cluster of highly shared sequence variants as a technical artifact. According to a later analysis, parvovirus B19, influenza, CMV and Epstein-Barr virus appeared linked to several top co-occurrence clusters. At a false discovery rate of 0.05, a later analysis linked about 17,000 TCR beta sequences to specific HLA alleles. An association between a missense DCLRE1C variant and V-gene and J-gene trimming of TCR beta chains was found in a later genetic analysis and replicated in an independent cohort. Linkage disequilibrium might explain the correlated functional status among segregating V segments, but an unknown experimental factor could not be ruled out. A later analysis found that HLA-associated TCR beta chains were more clonally expanded and had lower generation probabilities than equally common non-associated chains. In a later analysis, most CMV-associated TCR beta chains were found to appear HLA-restricted, with HLA associations seemingly driven largely by CMV exposure. The authors suggested that the approach could potentially be extended to other disease states and immunological phenotypes. In an earlier analysis of under 600 of the donors, most TCR beta V segments were observed in productive rearrangements about 87% or about 30% of the time, broadly matching IMGT annotations. A few of the identified cytomegalovirus-associated TCR beta chains were confirmed in vitro to be specific for cytomegalovirus antigens. In a later analysis, TCR association rates were found to vary across HLA loci, with the most associated TCRs seen for DRB1 alleles and the fewest for HLA-C alleles. Assigning TCR associations to individual alleles was difficult when HLA alleles, especially DR and DQ, strongly co-occurred. Some IMGT-functional V segments, including TRBV6-2 and TRBV6-3, could not be distinguished by the 87-base-pair reads and were therefore excluded. A total of about 150 TCR beta chains were listed by the study as associated with cytomegalovirus. A further reported finding was that TCR beta sequences accurately predicted the HLA-A and HLA-B alleles for most subjects in the first cohort. In this cohort, only TCR beta chains were sequenced, and detectable features were limited by the absence of alpha or paired-chain data. Because counts were too low, seventeen rarely observed V segments, including chromosome 9 orphons, were excluded from the earlier analysis of fewer than 650 of the donors. In a later genetic analysis, fewer N-insertions in productive TCRs were reported among donors in an Asian-associated ancestry cluster than the approximately 710-donor mean. The only immune exposure information available for the cohort was CMV serostatus. Presence/absence analyses assumed roughly uniform sequencing depth across donors, an assumption that may not hold. Across donors, most TCR sequences were observed very rarely, whereas some public TCRs were present in many individuals. Because HLA typing was unavailable for some donors at each locus, only the typed subset was used in association tests.

The method was the immunoSEQ multiplex PCR assay. A mixture of 60 forward primers for TCR Vbeta segments and 13 reverse primers for TCR Jbeta segments was used in the multiplex PCR. The CDR3 region of rearranged TCR beta genes was amplified from genomic DNA with a multiplex PCR assay. Amplified TCR beta libraries were sequenced as 87-base-pair reads on the Illumina HiSeq System. In the source study's methods: In a later analysis, tens of millions of unique TCR beta chains were counted across the roughly 610 repertoires, and approximately 9.9 million of these chains were shared by at least two donors. A nearest-neighbor algorithm error-corrected the raw reads and collapsed the reads into unique sequences, merging closely related sequences to remove PCR and sequencing errors. CDR3 sequences were aligned to IMGT reference sequences to assign V, D and J gene segments. Each retained sequence needed at least a six-nucleotide match to both a V gene segment and a J gene segment. Rearrangements were called productive when the CDR3 lacked stop codons and stayed in frame with V and J; all others were non-productive. Following IMGT convention, CDR3 was defined as the stretch from the second conserved V-encoded cysteine up to the conserved J-encoded phenylalanine. Sequences without an unambiguous match to a single V gene segment were excluded from the earlier analysis of about 640 of the donors. In an earlier analysis of approximately 560 of the donors, a V segment was called functional when productive rearrangements were above 56.7%, and segregating when the standard deviation between donors exceeded 5%. To diagnose cytomegalovirus status from the catalog of TCR beta chain sequences, a statistical classification framework was built. A later analysis assigned V and J genes by comparing TCR nucleotide sequences with IMGT/GENE-DB human TR gene sequences. Using the TCRdist pipeline, a later analysis assigned CDR3 sequences along with most-parsimonious VDJ recombination scenarios. In a later analysis, every TCR beta chain was defined by the combination of its CDR3 amino acid sequence and its V-gene family, and reads without a unique V-gene family were dropped. A later analysis removed 592 highly shared, low-generation-probability nucleotide sequences to deal with suspected cross-contamination and a sequencing artifact. For each public chain, a later analysis derived a clonal expansion index from normalized ranks of inferred template counts within each repertoire. In a later analysis, generation probabilities were computed with a VDJ recombination model fitted to out-of-frame rearrangements, and the resulting probabilities were checked against IGoR. Hypergeometric tests were used in a later analysis to score TCR-TCR, TCR-HLA and TCR-CMV co-occurrence, with a repertoire-size bias correction applied to the TCR pairs. To estimate false discovery rates, a later analysis permuted the HLA or CMV assignments 20 times. In a later analysis, co-occurring TCRs were grouped using DBSCAN, and TCRdist sequence similarity was added for clustering within HLA-allele-positive subsets. Co-occurrence clustering excluded repertoires with fewer than 30,000 or more than 120,000 public chains, plus five with anomalous nucleotide sharing. TCRdb provides this immuneACCESS table in a form limited to in-frame rearrangements. Some clones are lacking; in checked studies, under half of them reflect an unresolved V gene, and why the rest are absent is not known. V and J calls and clone size are given by that table; D and trimming were obtained from the DNA. The sample table lists approximately 150,000 clones, approximately 78% of them with a count of one. The ten most abundant clones make up more than 2.5% of the sample.

The chain uses TRBV27 and TRBJ2-5, with TRBD2 identical over 10 junction bases. The sample comprised PBMCs. The receptor comes from a man aged 18 to 29 in good health and CMV-seropositive. The nucleotides are TGTGCCAGCAGTCTGGGGACTAGCGATGGGACCCAGTACTTC. Its protein reads: CASSLGTSDGTQYF.